This T cell receptor (beta chain) was recorded in a study of breast tumors, draining lymph nodes, adjacent tissues. Whole-study findings and limits: Compared with lymph nodes, tumors were less diverse; compared with nontumor tissue, more. Most tumor T cells seemingly derive from lymph node, then expand in tumor. Compared with basal-like, luminal-like tumors shared significantly more repertoire with nontumor tissue.

In germline, CDR1 is MNHNS, CDR2 SASEGT. The ends lost 7 bases at V and 0 bases at J; junction bases unmatched: 3. This CDR3 is built from 13 residues. TCRdb re-called the multiplex PCR reads through MiXCR, storing one row per CDR3 protein. Here the sample spans around 66,000 distinct CDR3 sequences, roughly 40% being singletons. For this clonotype: Antigen unknown.

The clonotype was recovered from a female donor with breast cancer. Some clones in this sample may be carry-over from other donors' samples. Specimen: breast tumor tissue. The rearrangement links TRBV6-1 to TRBJ2-7; 7 bases fit TRBD1. The chain's CDR3 is CASNHRGSYEQYF. DNA for the CDR3: TGTGCCAGCAATCACAGGGGCTCCTACGAGCAGTACTTC.